Below, 8 T cell receptor beta chains from the same sample are listed, as sequenced in a study of T cell clonality in common variable immunodeficiency. Method: immunoSEQ multiplex PCR; TCRdb's copy keeps in-frame clones and lacks some. The sample is made up of around 50,000 clones, none counted only once. The material sequenced was peripheral blood mononuclear cells. These TCRs come from a person between 18 and 70 years old in good health.

This clone has a count of ten or more. Read coverage stops 3 residues before the CDR3 terminus; the germline J gene supplies the remainder. The V and J genes are TRBV19 and TRBJ2-7; D possibly corresponds to TRBD2 (7 bases). Germline values: CDR1 LNHDA, CDR2 SQIVND (reference sequence). The CDR3 runs to 15 residues. Trimming took 6 bases from V and 5 from J, leaving 20 bases between them. The CDR3 DNA, read in part, is TGTGCCAGTAGACGGGGGTCCGGGGGGCGAGACGAG. This translates into CASRRGSGGRDE. The entire CDR3 reads CASRRGSGGRDEQYF.

This clone has at least ten counts. The sequenced fragment ends 3 residues before the CDR3 boundary, so the rest is inferred from the germline J gene. The rearrangement links TRBV20-1 to TRBJ1-2; 8 nucleotides align to TRBD1. Germline CDR1 is DFQATT and CDR2 is SNEGSKA (reference sequence). This CDR3 spans 11 amino acids. The CDR3 bases that were read are TGCAGTGTTGGACAGGGAGGCGGC. It codes for CSVGQGGG. The complete CDR3 reads CSVGQGGGYTF.

This clone was counted between two and nine times. This CDR3 is CASSISPGQSYGQYF. Partial CDR3 DNA: TGTGCCAGTAGTATATCTCCGGGACAATCCTATGGT. The rearrangement links TRBV19 to TRBJ2-4, with D maybe TRBD1 (6 bases). The missing CDR3 end, 3 residues past where the read stops, is filled in from the germline J gene. The CDR3 has 15 residues. CDR1 LNHDA and CDR2 SQIVND come from the germline V gene (reference sequence).

This clone was seen repeatedly, ten times or more. The read gets to within 3 residues of the CDR3 end, and the germline J gene fills in the rest. The rearrangement uses TRBV6-2 or TRBV6-3 and TRBJ2-2; 9 positions agree with TRBD2. This CDR3 comprises 17 residues. Germline V CDR1 and CDR2: MNHEY, SVGEGT. The ends lost 0 bases at V and 3 bases at J; junction bases unmatched: 5. The CDR3 DNA, read in part, is TGTGCCAGCAGTTACTCTAGCGGGGGATTTGACACCGGGGAG. Protein product: CASSYSSGGFDTGE. The whole CDR3 protein is CASSYSSGGFDTGELFF.

At least ten counts were recorded for this clone. The CDR3 end falls 3 residues outside the read, so it is completed with the germline J gene. The rearrangement links TRBV6-1 to TRBJ2-3; 11 positions match TRBD2. The CDR3 length is 15 residues. Losses at the gene ends were 2 bases for V and 4 bases for J; bases not matched to a gene: 2. In germline, CDR1 is MNHNS, CDR2 SASEGT. The CDR3 sequence is CASSELAGGADTQYF. The sequenced part of the CDR3 DNA is TGTGCCAGCAGTGAACTAGCGGGAGGTGCAGATACG.

This clone was counted only a few times. The missing CDR3 end, 3 residues past where the read stops, is filled in from the germline J gene. The chain recombines TRBV19 with TRBJ1-1, with D possibly TRBD1 on 6 matching bases. The V gene's germline CDR1 is LNHDA and CDR2 SQIVND (reference sequence). The CDR3 has 14 residues. This chain's CDR3 is CASSIDPGDQQAFF. The sequenced part of the CDR3 DNA is TGTGCCAGTAGTATAGATCCAGGGGACCAACAA.

This clone was counted a few times. The read halts 3 residues ahead of the CDR3 end, with the missing end drawn from the germline J gene. The genes are TRBV5-1 and TRBJ2-5; TRBD2 matches at 10 bases. The CDR3 has 16 amino acids. Germline loops: CDR1 SGHRS, CDR2 YFSETQ. CDR3 region: CASSLGSGGPSDTQYF. CDR3 bases read: TGCGCCAGCAGCTTGGGTAGCGGGGGGCCGTCAGATACC. The full variable domain, its missing parts supplied by reference TRBV5-1 and TRBJ2-5, is KAGVTQTPRYLIKTRGQQVTLSCSPISGHRSVSWYQQTPGQGLQFLFEYFSETQRNKGNFPGRFSGRQFSNSRSEMNVSTLELGDSALYLCASSLGSGGPSDTQYFGPGTRLLVL.

In its sample, this clone was seen many times. The read terminates 3 residues before the CDR3 end, so the remaining end is supplied by the germline J gene. The chain combines TRBV20-1 with TRBJ2-7; 8 positions agree with TRBD2. CDR1 and CDR2 from the germline V gene are DFQATT and SNEGSKA (reference sequence). The CDR3 spans 15 residues. Trimming took 0 bases from V and 5 from J; bases not matched to a gene: 9. CDR3 amino acids: CSARDIIAGWDEQYF. CDR3 bases read: TGCAGTGCTAGAGATATCATAGCGGGGTGGGACGAG.